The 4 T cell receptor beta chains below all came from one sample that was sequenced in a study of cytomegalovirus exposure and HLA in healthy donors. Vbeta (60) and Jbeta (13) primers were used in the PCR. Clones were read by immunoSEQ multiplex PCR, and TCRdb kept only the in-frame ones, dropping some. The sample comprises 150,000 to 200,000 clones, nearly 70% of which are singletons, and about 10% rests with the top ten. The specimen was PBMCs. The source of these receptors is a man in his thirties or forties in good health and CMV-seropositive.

The CDR3 nucleotides are TGTGCCAGCTCACCCTTAACCGGGGAGCTGTTTTTT. Translated: CASSPLTGELFF. The chain joins TRBV18 to TRBJ2-2; no firm D call. This CDR3 has 12 amino acids. CDR1 and CDR2 (germline): KGHSH, LQKENI. The V end was cut by 3 bases, the J end by 5 bases, with 4 bases between.

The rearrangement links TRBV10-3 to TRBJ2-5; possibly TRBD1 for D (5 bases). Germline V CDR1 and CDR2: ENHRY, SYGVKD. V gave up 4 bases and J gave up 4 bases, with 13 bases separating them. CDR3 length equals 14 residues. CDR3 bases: TGTGCCATCAGTGGTGGCTTTAGGGGAGAGACCCAGTACTTC. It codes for CAISGGFRGETQYF.

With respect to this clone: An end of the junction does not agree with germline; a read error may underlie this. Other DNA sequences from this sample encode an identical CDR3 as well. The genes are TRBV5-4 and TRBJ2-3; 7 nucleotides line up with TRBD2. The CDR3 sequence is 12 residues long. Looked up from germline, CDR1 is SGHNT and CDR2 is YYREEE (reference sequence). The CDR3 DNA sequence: TGTGCCAGCAGCTGGGGGGGAGATACACAGTATTTT. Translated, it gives CASSWGGDTQYF.

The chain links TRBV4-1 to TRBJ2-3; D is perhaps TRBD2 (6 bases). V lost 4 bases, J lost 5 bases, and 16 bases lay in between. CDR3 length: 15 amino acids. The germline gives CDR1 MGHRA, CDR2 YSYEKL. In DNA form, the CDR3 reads TGCGCCAGCAGCCCAGCTAGCGCCCGCGGAGATACGCAGTATTTT. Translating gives CASSPASARGDTQYF.